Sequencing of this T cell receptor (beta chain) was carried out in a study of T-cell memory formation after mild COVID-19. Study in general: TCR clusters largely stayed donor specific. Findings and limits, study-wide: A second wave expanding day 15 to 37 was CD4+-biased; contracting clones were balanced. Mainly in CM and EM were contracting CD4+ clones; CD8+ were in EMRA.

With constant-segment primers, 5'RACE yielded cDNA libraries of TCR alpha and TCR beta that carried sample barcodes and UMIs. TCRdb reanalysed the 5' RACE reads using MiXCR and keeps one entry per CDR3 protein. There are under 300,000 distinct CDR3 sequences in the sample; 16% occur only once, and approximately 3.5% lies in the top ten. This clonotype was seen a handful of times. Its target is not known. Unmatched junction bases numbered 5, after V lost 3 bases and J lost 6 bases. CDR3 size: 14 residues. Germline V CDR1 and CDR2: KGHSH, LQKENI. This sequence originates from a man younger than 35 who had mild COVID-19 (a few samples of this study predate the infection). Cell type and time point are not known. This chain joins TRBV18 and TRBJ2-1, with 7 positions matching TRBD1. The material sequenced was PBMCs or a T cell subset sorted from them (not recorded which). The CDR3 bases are TGTGCCAGCTCACCCGCGACAGGGTTCAATGAGCAGTTCTTC. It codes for CASSPATGFNEQFF.